Sequencing of this T cell receptor (beta chain) was carried out in a study of identical twins (dated by TCRdb to the mid-2010s). Concerning the study at large: The study deep-sequenced TCR alpha and beta repertoires from monozygotic twins, unrelated adults of various ages and cord blood to test whether fetal clonotypes persist. Replicate twin experiments were performed at different times using different library preparation protocols to rule out contamination. Paper-wide results and their limitations: Invariant T cells such as MAIT and iNKT could partly confound zero-insertion analyses, although diverse VJ usage argued against such confounding for most clonotypes. Because the same donors could not be followed over many years, the conclusions depended on cross-sectional statistical analysis. Fewer insertions were carried by abundant cord blood beta clonotypes, a similar but weaker trend appeared in young adult naive repertoires, and no such trend appeared in memory repertoires. Compared with coincidental sharing between unrelated individuals, an excess of low generation-probability sequences was observed among out-of-frame TCR alpha sequences shared between twins. The excess sharing between twins in beta out-of-frame sequences was weaker because fewer shared sequences reduced the signal-to-noise ratio. Recombination models systematically underestimated out-of-frame TCR alpha sharing in monozygotic twins but agreed with sharing between unrelated individuals.

Every donor was a healthy Caucasian. To prepare the library, 5' RACE was applied. The listed sequencing device is Illumina HiSeq 2000. Template switching introduced a universal primer binding site; the final cDNA contained a unique molecular identifier, enabling accurate counting of TCR cDNA molecules. First-strand cDNA for TCR alpha and beta chains was synthesized from specific primers in the conserved constant-segment region. To control for contamination, every cDNA library carried two barcodes: a SMART-Mk sample barcode plus Illumina barcodes. TruSeq adapter sequences along with Illumina sample barcodes were introduced in two successive PCR steps. The Illumina HiSeq platform was used with custom primers to sequence TCR alpha and beta cDNA libraries. In the source study's methods: MiGEC processed the raw reads to extract unique molecular identifiers, while MiXCR was used to determine the CDR3 positions. Recombination models were inferred per individual with the repgenHMM and IGoR tools using an EM algorithm. The tcR package in R was used for shared clonotype analysis, with sharing normalized by the product of cloneset sizes. Out-of-frame nonproductive sequences were analyzed to study raw recombination free of thymic and clonal selection effects. TCRdb passed the public sequencing reads through fastp at Q25 and MiXCR, retaining productive beta sequences. Identical CDR3 protein sequences are pooled into one entry, listed with their most common genes and DNA. The V and J calls and clone size come from TCRdb's table, not from the authors' own analysis. This sample comprises 1,800,000 or so distinct CDR3 sequences, 25% to 35% of them detected only once. The top ten constitute about 0.27% of the sample.

With regard to this clonotype: Its target antigen remains unknown. Within one base of it there is no much larger clone, and no base qualities were kept.

This TCR came from a newborn girl in good health. Sequences were obtained from cord blood.

The encoded CDR3 is CSAKDSLAYEQYF. The nucleotides are TGCAGTGCTAAAGACAGCTTGGCCTACGAGCAGTACTTC. The chain is made from TRBV20-1 and TRBJ2-5; tentative D gene TRBD1, with 5 bases matching. The J call may be in error: the DNA end matches TRBJ2-7 better. The CDR3 runs 13 residues from the cysteine to the phenylalanine. CDR3 DNA is the only sequence kept; it has 39 bases, read in frame from the first base. From the germline V gene (reference sequence), CDR1 is DFQATT and CDR2 is SNEGSKA.